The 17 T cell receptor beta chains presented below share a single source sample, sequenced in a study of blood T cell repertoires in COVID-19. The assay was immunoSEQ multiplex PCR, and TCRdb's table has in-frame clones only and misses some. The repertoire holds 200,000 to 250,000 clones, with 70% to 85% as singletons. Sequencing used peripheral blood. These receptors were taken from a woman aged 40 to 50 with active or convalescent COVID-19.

Written as DNA, the CDR3 is TGTGCCAGCAGTAGCAGGGTTGAGCAGTTCTTC. It specifies CASSSRVEQFF. The rearrangement links TRBV12-3 or TRBV12-4 to TRBJ2-1; D possibly corresponds to TRBD1 (5 bases). With 5 bases removed from V and 9 bases from J, the gap between germline ends came to 8 bases. CDR3 size: 11 residues.

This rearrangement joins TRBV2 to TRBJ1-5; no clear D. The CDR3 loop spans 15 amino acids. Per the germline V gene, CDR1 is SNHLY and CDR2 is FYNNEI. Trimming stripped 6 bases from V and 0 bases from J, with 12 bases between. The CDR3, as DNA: TGTGCCAGCAGGGCCCAGAGGAATAGCAATCAGCCCCAGCATTTT. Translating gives CASRAQRNSNQPQHF.

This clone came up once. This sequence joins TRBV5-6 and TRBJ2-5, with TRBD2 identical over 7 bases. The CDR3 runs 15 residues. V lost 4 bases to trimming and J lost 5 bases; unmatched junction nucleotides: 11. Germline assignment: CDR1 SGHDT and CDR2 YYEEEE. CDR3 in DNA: TGTGCCAGCAGCGGCCGGACTAGGGGTGGGGAGACCCAGTACTTC. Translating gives CASSGRTRGGETQYF.

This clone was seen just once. The CDR3 loop is CASRQTGGMNSPLHF. In DNA, the CDR3 is TGTGCCAGCAGACAGACAGGGGGGATGAATTCACCCCTCCACTTT. The chain has TRBV14 and TRBJ1-6; the match to TRBD1 covers 9 bases. The trim removed 6 bases at V and 7 bases at J, leaving 7 bases unmatched. Per the germline V gene, CDR1 is SGHDN and CDR2 is FVKESK. The CDR3 runs to 15 residues.

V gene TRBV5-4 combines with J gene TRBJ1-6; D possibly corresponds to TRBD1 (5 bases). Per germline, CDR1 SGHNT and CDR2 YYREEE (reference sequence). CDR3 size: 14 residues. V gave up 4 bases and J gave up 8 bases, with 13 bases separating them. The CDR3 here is CASSGAARDSPLHF. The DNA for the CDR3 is TGTGCCAGCAGCGGGGCCGCCAGGGATTCACCCCTCCACTTT.

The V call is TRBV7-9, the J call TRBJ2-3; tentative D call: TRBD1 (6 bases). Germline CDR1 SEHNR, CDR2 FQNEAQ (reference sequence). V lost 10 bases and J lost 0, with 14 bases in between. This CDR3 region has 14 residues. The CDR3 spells CATTGQSSTDTQYF. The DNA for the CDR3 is TGTGCCACGACAGGCCAGAGTAGCACAGATACGCAGTATTTT.

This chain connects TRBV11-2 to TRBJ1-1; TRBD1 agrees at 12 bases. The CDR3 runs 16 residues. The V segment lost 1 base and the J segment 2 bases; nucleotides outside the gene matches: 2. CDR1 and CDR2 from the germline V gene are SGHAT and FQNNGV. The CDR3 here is CASSLVGTGGNTEAFF. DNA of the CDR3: TGTGCCAGCAGCTTAGTCGGGACAGGGGGCAACACTGAAGCTTTCTTT. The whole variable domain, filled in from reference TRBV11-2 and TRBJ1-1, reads EAGVAQSPRYKIIEKRQSVAFWCNPISGHATLYWYQQILGQGPKLLIQFQNNGVVDDSQLPKDRFSAERLKGVDSTLKIQPAKLEDSAVYLCASSLVGTGGNTEAFFGQGTRLTVV.

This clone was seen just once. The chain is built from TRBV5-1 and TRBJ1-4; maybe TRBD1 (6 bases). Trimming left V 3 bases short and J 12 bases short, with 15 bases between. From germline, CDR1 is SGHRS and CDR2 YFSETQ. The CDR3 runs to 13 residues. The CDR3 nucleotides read TGCGCCAGCAGCTCGACAGGCGGATCTGAACTGTTTTTT. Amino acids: CASSSTGGSELFF.

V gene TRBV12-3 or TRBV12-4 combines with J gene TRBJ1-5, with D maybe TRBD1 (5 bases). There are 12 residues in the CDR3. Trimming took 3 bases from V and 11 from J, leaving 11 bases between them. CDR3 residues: CASSFPGGSQHF. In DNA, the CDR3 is TGTGCCAGCAGTTTCCCGGGGGGTTCCCAGCATTTT.

As DNA, the CDR3 is TGTGCCAGCAGTGGGACAGGCGATAGCAATCAGCCCCAGCATTTT. The encoded protein is CASSGTGDSNQPQHF. The chain joins TRBV2 to TRBJ1-5, with 7 positions matching TRBD1. In germline, CDR1 is SNHLY, CDR2 FYNNEI. The J segment lost 0 bases and the V segment lost 4 bases, leaving 3 bases of the junction unmatched. This CDR3 is 15 amino acids long. Full variable domain (missing parts from reference TRBV2 and TRBJ1-5): EPEVTQTPSHQVTQMGQEVILRCVPISNHLYFYWYRQILGQKVEFLVSFYNNEISEKSEIFDDQFSVERPDGSNFTLKIRSTKLEDSAMYFCASSGTGDSNQPQHFGDGTRLSIL.

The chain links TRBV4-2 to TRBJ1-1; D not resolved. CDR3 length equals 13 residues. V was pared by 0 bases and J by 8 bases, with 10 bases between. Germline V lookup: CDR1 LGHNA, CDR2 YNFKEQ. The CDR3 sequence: CASSQDPSGEAFF. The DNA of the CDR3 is TGTGCCAGCAGCCAAGATCCGAGCGGCGAAGCTTTCTTT.

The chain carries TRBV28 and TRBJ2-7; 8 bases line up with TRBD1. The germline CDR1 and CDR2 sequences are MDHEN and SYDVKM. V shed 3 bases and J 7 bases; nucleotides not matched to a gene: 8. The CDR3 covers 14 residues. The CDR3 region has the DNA TGTGCCAGCAGTTTCACAGGGGGGTATCGGGAGCAGTACGTC. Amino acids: CASSFTGGYREQYV.

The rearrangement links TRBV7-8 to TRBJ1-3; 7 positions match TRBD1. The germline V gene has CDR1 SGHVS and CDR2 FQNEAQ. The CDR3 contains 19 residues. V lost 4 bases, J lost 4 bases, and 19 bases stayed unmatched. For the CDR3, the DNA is TGTGCCAGCAGCTCCCGGCCGGGACAGACTCAGTTGGGGGGAAACACCATATATTTT. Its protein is CASSSRPGQTQLGGNTIYF.

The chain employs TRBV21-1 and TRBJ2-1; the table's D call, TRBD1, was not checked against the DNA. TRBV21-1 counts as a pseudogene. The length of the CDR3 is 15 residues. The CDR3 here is CASSKVDSFYNEQFF. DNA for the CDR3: TGTGCCAGCAGCAAAGTCGACAGCTTCTACAATGAGCAGTTCTTC.

Here the CDR3 DNA reads TGTGCCAGCAGTTTTTTCGGTGGGGCAGGCCCTAGCACAGATACGCAGTATTTT. It codes for CASSFFGGAGPSTDTQYF. The chain carries TRBV28 and TRBJ2-3; TRBD1 might be the D (5 bases). Trimming left V 3 bases short and J 0 bases short, with 19 bases between. The CDR3 covers 18 residues. Germline V gives CDR1 MDHEN, CDR2 SYDVKM. The entire variable domain, with the rest obtained from reference TRBV28 and TRBJ2-3, is as follows: DVKVTQSSRYLVKRTGEKVFLECVQDMDHENMFWYRQDPGLGLRLIYFSYDVKMKEKGDIPEGYSVSREKKERFSLILESASTNQTSMYLCASSFFGGAGPSTDTQYFGPGTRLTVL.

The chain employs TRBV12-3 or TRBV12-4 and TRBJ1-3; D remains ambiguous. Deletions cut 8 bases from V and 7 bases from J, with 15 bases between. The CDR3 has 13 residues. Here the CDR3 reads CASFHSGGNTIYF. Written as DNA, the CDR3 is TGTGCCAGCTTCCATTCAGGAGGGAACACCATATATTTT.

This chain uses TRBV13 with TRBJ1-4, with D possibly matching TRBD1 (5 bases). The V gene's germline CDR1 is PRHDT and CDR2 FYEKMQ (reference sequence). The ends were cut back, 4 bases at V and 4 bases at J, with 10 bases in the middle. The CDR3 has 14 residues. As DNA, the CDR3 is TGTGCCAGCAGCTACCCCCAGGGTAATGAAAAACTGTTTTTT. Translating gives CASSYPQGNEKLFF. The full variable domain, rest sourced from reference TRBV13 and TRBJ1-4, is AAGVIQSPRHLIKEKRETATLKCYPIPRHDTVYWYQQGPGQDPQFLISFYEKMQSDKGSIPDRFSAQQFSDYHSELNMSSLELGDSALYFCASSYPQGNEKLFFGSGTQLSVL.